This paragraph reports one T cell receptor (beta chain). Libraries were prepared by immunoSEQ multiplex PCR; TCRdb keeps only in-frame clonotypes and omits some of them. The data contain tens of thousands of clones, 80% to 90% of them singletons. This entry comes from a study of T cell changes during pregnancy in multiple sclerosis. In germline, CDR1 is SGHRS, CDR2 YFSETQ. J was trimmed by 5 bases and V by 0 bases; bases with no gene match: 6. This CDR3 has 16 amino acids. The TCR comes from a female donor with multiple sclerosis, enrolled in a pregnancy study. The chain combines TRBV5-1 with TRBJ2-5, with 11 bases matching TRBD2. This sample comprised CD4+ T cells from peripheral blood mononuclear cells, obtained before pregnancy. CDR3 protein: CASSLASGRTVETQYF. The CDR3 DNA follows: TGCGCCAGCAGCTTGGCTAGCGGGAGGACAGTGGAGACCCAGTACTTC. The whole variable domain, filled in from reference TRBV5-1 and TRBJ2-5, reads KAGVTQTPRYLIKTRGQQVTLSCSPISGHRSVSWYQQTPGQGLQFLFEYFSETQRNKGNFPGRFSGRQFSNSRSEMNVSTLELGDSALYLCASSLASGRTVETQYFGPGTRLLVL.